The 11 T cell receptor beta chains below all came from one sample that was sequenced in a study of CD8 T cells in Susac syndrome. The RNA input was about 0.45 to 1 ug, and it was reverse transcribed with random hexamers. One entry per CDR3 protein, called by TCRdb with MiXCR from the immunoSEQ multiplex PCR reads. The sample includes 150,000 to 200,000 distinct CDR3 sequences, roughly 95% of them seen just once. Sequencing was done on a sample of CD4+ T cells from PBMCs. These receptors all come from a human donor with multiple sclerosis.

The chain is built from TRBV5-1 and TRBJ1-1; no reliable D call. Germline values: CDR1 SGHRS, CDR2 YFSETQ. This CDR3 is 11 amino acids long. V gave up 4 bases and J gave up 10 bases, with 11 bases separating them. CDR3 sequence: CASSLVKGAFF. CDR3 bases: TGCGCCAGCAGCCTCGTAAAGGGAGCTTTCTTT.

This rearrangement joins TRBV28 to TRBJ2-2; perhaps TRBD2 as D (6 bases). Trimming took 6 bases from V and 2 from J, leaving 19 bases between them. This CDR3 is 17 amino acids long. Germline V lookup: CDR1 MDHEN, CDR2 SYDVKM. CDR3 in DNA: TGTGCCAGCAGGGCCCGCCTAATAGCGGAAAACACCGGGGAGCTGTTTTTT. This sequence encodes CASRARLIAENTGELFF.

The chain couples TRBV29-1 to TRBJ1-1; the match to TRBD1 covers 7 bases. Germline V gene sequence: CDR1 SQVTM, CDR2 ANQGSEA. CDR3 length: 15 amino acids. Germline trimming cut 7 bases from V and 5 bases from J; bases unmatched to any gene: 16. This CDR3 is CSAASLTGFGTEAFF. The CDR3 DNA sequence: TGCAGCGCCGCCAGTTTGACAGGGTTCGGGACTGAAGCTTTCTTT.

This clonotype was recorded once. V usage is TRBV10-3 and J usage is TRBJ2-2; no reliable D call. V was clipped by 4 bases and J by 3 bases, with 12 bases between them. Germline V gene lookup returns CDR1 ENHRY and CDR2 SYGVKD. CDR3 size: 15 residues. DNA for the CDR3: TGTGCCATCAGTGGTTCGAACGAATACACCGGGGAGCTGTTTTTT. Its translation: CAISGSNEYTGELFF.

The chain has TRBV30 and TRBJ2-5, with 7 bases that match TRBD2. This CDR3 has 15 residues. Germline lookup yields CDR1 GTSNPN and CDR2 SVGIG (reference sequence). Trimming at V came to 2 bases and at J to 1 base, leaving 7 bases not matched to a gene. CDR3 sequence reads: CAWSSYGRAQETQYF. CDR3 DNA: TGTGCCTGGAGTTCATATGGGAGGGCCCAAGAGACCCAGTACTTC. Complete variable domain (other parts from reference TRBV30 and TRBJ2-5): SQTIHQWPATLVQPVGSPLSLECTVEGTSNPNLYWYRQAAGRGLQLLFYSVGIGQISSEVPQNLSASRPQDRQFILSSKKLLLSDSGFYLCAWSSYGRAQETQYFGPGTRLLVL.

The rearrangement uses TRBV3-1 and TRBJ1-3; D remains ambiguous. Deletions cut 4 bases from V and 4 bases from J, with 11 bases between. The CDR3 has 14 residues. Germline values: CDR1 LGHDT, CDR2 YNNKEL (reference sequence). The CDR3 is CASSPRTLGNTIYF. The DNA for the CDR3 is TGTGCCAGCAGCCCGCGAACCCTCGGAAACACCATATATTTT. Full variable domain (rest looked up from reference TRBV3-1 and TRBJ1-3): DTAVSQTPKYLVTQMGNDKSIKCEQNLGHDTMYWYKQDSKKFLKIMFSYNNKELIINETVPNRFSPKSPDKAHLNLHINSLELGDSAVYFCASSPRTLGNTIYFGEGSWLTVV.

The chain recombines TRBV30 with TRBJ1-2, with D hard to call. CDR3 size: 12 residues. With 4 bases removed from V and 2 bases from J, the gap between germline ends came to 8 bases. Germline V gene lookup returns CDR1 GTSNPN and CDR2 SVGIG (reference sequence). The CDR3 is CAWMVGNYGYTF. The CDR3 DNA reads TGTGCCTGGATGGTTGGCAACTATGGCTACACCTTC.

This chain uses TRBV18 with TRBJ2-1, with D tentatively TRBD2 (5 bases). V was cut by 0 bases and J by 9 bases, with 12 bases left in between. The CDR3 runs to 14 residues. From germline, CDR1 is KGHSH and CDR2 LQKENI. The CDR3 loop is CASSPPIGVSEQFF. The CDR3 coding sequence is TGTGCCAGCTCACCACCTATCGGGGTCAGTGAGCAGTTCTTC.

This chain joins TRBV20-1 and TRBJ1-3; maybe TRBD1 (5 bases). The CDR3 is 14 amino acids. Trimming left V 3 bases short and J 5 bases short, with 14 bases between. Germline-derived CDR1 and CDR2 are DFQATT and SNEGSKA (reference sequence). The CDR3, as DNA: TGCAGTGCTAGTAGCAGGGACCGACGAAACACCATATATTTT. It encodes CSASSRDRRNTIYF.

The chain is built from TRBV11-1 and TRBJ2-1; 12 positions match TRBD2. V lost 5 bases to trimming and J lost 3 bases; unmatched junction nucleotides: 5. The CDR3 contains 16 residues. Germline V CDR1 and CDR2: SGHAT, FQDESV (reference sequence). This CDR3 reads CASSPGLAGRYNEQFF. The CDR3 DNA is TGTGCCAGCAGCCCAGGACTAGCGGGACGCTACAATGAGCAGTTCTTC.

The chain carries TRBV28 and TRBJ1-1; TRBD1 matches 8 bases. CDR3 size: 15 residues. J gave up 5 bases and V 3 bases, and 8 bases lay outside the gene matches. Germline CDR1 reads MDHEN; CDR2 reads SYDVKM. The CDR3 protein is CASSFSRQGATEAFF. In DNA form, the CDR3 reads TGTGCCAGCAGTTTTTCGAGGCAGGGGGCGACTGAAGCTTTCTTT.